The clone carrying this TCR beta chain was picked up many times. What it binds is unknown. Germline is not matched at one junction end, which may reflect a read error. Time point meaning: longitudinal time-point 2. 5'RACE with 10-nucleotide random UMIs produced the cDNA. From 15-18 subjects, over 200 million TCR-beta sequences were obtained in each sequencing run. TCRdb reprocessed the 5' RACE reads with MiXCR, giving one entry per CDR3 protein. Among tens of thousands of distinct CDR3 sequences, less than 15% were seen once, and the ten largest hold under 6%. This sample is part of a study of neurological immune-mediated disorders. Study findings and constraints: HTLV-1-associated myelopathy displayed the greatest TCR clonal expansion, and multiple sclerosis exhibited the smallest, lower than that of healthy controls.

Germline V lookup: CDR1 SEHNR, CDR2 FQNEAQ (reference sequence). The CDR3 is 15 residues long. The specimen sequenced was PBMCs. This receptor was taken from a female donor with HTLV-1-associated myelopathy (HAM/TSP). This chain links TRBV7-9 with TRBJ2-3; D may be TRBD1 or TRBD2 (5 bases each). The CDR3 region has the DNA TGCGCCAGCAGCTTGGTTACGGGGCCCACAGATACGCAGTATTTT. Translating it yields CASSLVTGPTDTQYF.